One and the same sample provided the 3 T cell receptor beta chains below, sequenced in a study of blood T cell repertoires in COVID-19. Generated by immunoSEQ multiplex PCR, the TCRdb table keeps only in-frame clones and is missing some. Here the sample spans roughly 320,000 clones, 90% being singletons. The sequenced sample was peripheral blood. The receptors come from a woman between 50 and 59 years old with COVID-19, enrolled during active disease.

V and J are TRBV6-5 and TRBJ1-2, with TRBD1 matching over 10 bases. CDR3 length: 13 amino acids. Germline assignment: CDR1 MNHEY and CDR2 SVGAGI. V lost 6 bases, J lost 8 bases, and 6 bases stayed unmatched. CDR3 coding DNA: TGTGCCAGCAGCGGGGACAGGGGAGGAGGCTACACCTTC. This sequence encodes CASSGDRGGGYTF.

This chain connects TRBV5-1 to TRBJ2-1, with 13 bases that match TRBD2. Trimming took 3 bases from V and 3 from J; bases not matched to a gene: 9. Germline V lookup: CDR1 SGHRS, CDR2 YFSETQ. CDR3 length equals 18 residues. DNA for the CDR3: TGCGCCAGCAGCTCCCGAGGGACTAGCGGGATTATCTACAATGAGCAGTTCTTC. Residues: CASSSRGTSGIIYNEQFF.

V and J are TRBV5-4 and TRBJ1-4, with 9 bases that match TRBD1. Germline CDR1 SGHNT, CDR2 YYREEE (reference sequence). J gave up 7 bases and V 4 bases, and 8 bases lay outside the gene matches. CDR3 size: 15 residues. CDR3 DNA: TGTGCCAGCAGCAAGATACAGGGGGCAGGTGAAAAACTGTTTTTT. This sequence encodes CASSKIQGAGEKLFF.